This entry is about one T cell receptor beta chain. Its cognate antigen is unknown. The CDR3 covers 16 residues. Trimming shortened V by 4 bases and J by 0 bases, and 15 bases separated the two germline ends. The germline CDR1 and CDR2 sequences are SGHRS and YFSETQ. The data stem from a study of shared clonotypes between healthy human individuals. General observations from the study: Clonotypes shared by all four donors outscored non-shared clonotypes in generation probability. Relative to memory subsets, naive subsets generally showed larger estimated richness.

Genomic DNA belonging to each subset was distributed in equal measure over several immunoSEQ plates. Measured with immunoSEQ multiplex PCR; TCRdb has only the in-frame clones, and not every one. Of around 1,100,000 clones in the sample, roughly 80% were seen once. Sequenced sample: memory CD4+ T cells from PBMCs. The subset is: CD45RA-negative fraction. The genes are TRBV5-1 and TRBJ2-3; no clear D. The clonotype originates from a man between 18 and 35 years old in good health. Some clones in this sample may be carry-over from other donors' samples. The CDR3 nucleotides are TGCGCCAGCAGCCCGCCCCTTTGGGGTAGCACAGATACGCAGTATTTT. It yields the protein CASSPPLWGSTDTQYF. Complete variable domain (other parts from reference TRBV5-1 and TRBJ2-3): KAGVTQTPRYLIKTRGQQVTLSCSPISGHRSVSWYQQTPGQGLQFLFEYFSETQRNKGNFPGRFSGRQFSNSRSEMNVSTLELGDSALYLCASSPPLWGSTDTQYFGPGTRLTVL.